These 30 T cell receptor beta chains share one sample of origin, sequenced in a study of CXCR3-negative and CXCR3-positive naive CD8 T cells. The method, 5' RACE with UMI labels, was used to prepare the TRB cDNA libraries. Following a re-call of the 5' RACE reads, TCRdb has one entry per CDR3 protein and lacks DNA. Its clone listing holds nearly 110,000 distinct CDR3 sequences. Their antigen targets remain unknown. Study observations and caveats: Naive cells that were CXCR3-positive had more hydrophobic TRB CDR3s (compared with CXCR3-negative naive cells).

Material: naive CXCR3+ CD8+ T cells from blood. Subset: CD45RO-CCR7+CD27+CD95- naive CD8+ T cells expressing CXCR3 (TNR3+). The source of these receptors is a human donor in good health. Some clones in this sample may be carry-over from other donors' samples.

The gene calls are TRBV13 and TRBJ1-2; as DNA is missing, the TRBD1 call by TCRdb cannot be tested. Per the germline V gene, CDR1 is PRHDT and CDR2 is FYEKMQ (reference sequence). There are 14 residues in the CDR3. CDR3 amino acids: CASSPGQGGDGYTF.

The chain recombines TRBV29-1 with TRBJ1-2; the TCRdb D gene call, TRBD1, has no DNA to confirm it. This CDR3 spans 12 amino acids. The germline V gene has CDR1 SQVTM and CDR2 ANQGSEA. The CDR3: CSVERQDYGYTF.

The CDR3 spells CASSQKGTGGQYEQYF. The genes are TRBV27 and TRBJ2-7; TCRdb's D call of TRBD1 is untestable without DNA. The CDR3 is 16 amino acids. Looked up from germline, CDR1 is MNHEY and CDR2 is SMNVEV (reference sequence).

The chain has TRBV14 and TRBJ2-7; TCRdb names TRBD2, which stays unverified in the absence of DNA. CDR3 size: 16 residues. The germline V gene encodes CDR1 SGHDN and CDR2 FVKESK. The CDR3 protein is CASSQEKGVWPYEQYF.

J is TRBJ2-7 and V is TRBV5-1; TCRdb picks TRBD1, but there is no DNA to check that call. The CDR3 is 13 residues long. Germline CDR1 and CDR2: SGHRS and YFSETQ. This CDR3 is CASRPGQLYEQYF.

The chain uses TRBV14 and TRBJ2-7; the TCRdb call, TRBD1, lacks DNA for checking. Germline V gene sequence: CDR1 SGHDN, CDR2 FVKESK. CDR3 length: 12 amino acids. The chain's CDR3 is CASRGVEYEQYF.

The chain links TRBV11-2 to TRBJ2-1. Germline CDR1 is SGHAT and CDR2 is FQNNGV. This CDR3 spans 14 amino acids. The CDR3 here is CASSLDVGYNEQFF.

The rearrangement joins TRBV28 to TRBJ2-1. Germline CDR1 reads MDHEN; CDR2 reads SYDVKM. The CDR3 loop spans 11 amino acids. CDR3 sequence reads: CASSFTNEQFF.

V and J are TRBV5-1 and TRBJ2-3. Germline CDR1 is SGHRS and CDR2 is YFSETQ. The CDR3 is 13 amino acids. CDR3: CASSWRLEDTQYF.

The chain uses TRBV11-3 and TRBJ2-7; the D call from TCRdb, TRBD1, cannot be confirmed without DNA. Germline CDR1 is SGHNT and CDR2 is YENEEA. The length of the CDR3 is 12 residues. This chain's CDR3 is CARETGSYEQYF.

The genes are TRBV20-1 and TRBJ2-7; TCRdb's D call of TRBD1 is untestable without DNA. The CDR3 totals 14 residues. The V gene's germline CDR1 is DFQATT and CDR2 SNEGSKA (reference sequence). CDR3 in amino acids: CSARDRTGSYEQYF.

The chain uses TRBV27 and TRBJ2-1; TCRdb calls TRBD2, which cannot be checked without DNA. Per the germline V gene, CDR1 is MNHEY and CDR2 is SMNVEV (reference sequence). The CDR3 loop spans 13 amino acids. The CDR3 sequence: CASRRGGHNEQFF.

The chain couples TRBV19 to TRBJ1-1; TCRdb selects TRBD1, and the lack of DNA leaves this call unchecked. The CDR3 has 13 residues. Germline V gives CDR1 LNHDA, CDR2 SQIVND (reference sequence). CDR3 sequence: CASSAETGDEAFF.

The chain joins TRBV11-3 to TRBJ2-2. From germline, CDR1 is SGHNT and CDR2 YENEEA. This CDR3 region has 15 residues. CDR3 protein: CASRTSSLFIRELFF.

The chain employs TRBV4-3 and TRBJ1-1. The CDR3 length is 15 residues. Germline lookup yields CDR1 LGHNA and CDR2 YSLEER. The CDR3 sequence: CASSQVWSENTEAFF.

This CDR3 reads CASSFEANEQFF. This rearrangement joins TRBV7-9 to TRBJ2-1. The CDR3 contains 12 residues. Germline CDR1 is SEHNR and CDR2 is FQNEAQ (reference sequence).

The chain combines TRBV10-3 with TRBJ2-3; TCRdb indicates TRBD2, and absent DNA this call remains unverified. The CDR3 is 17 amino acids. CDR1 ENHRY and CDR2 SYGVKD come from the germline V gene. CDR3 region: CAISESSAGTSTDTQYF.

The chain is built from TRBV15 and TRBJ1-1. Germline CDR1 is LNHNV and CDR2 is YYDKDF (reference sequence). The length of the CDR3 is 13 residues. CDR3 in amino acids: CATSLGMNTEAFF. The full variable domain, rest sourced from reference TRBV15 and TRBJ1-1, is DAMVIQNPRYQVTQFGKPVTLSCSQTLNHNVMYWYQQKSSQAPKLLFHYYDKDFNNEADTPDNFQSRRPNTSFCFLDIRSPGLGDTAMYLCATSLGMNTEAFFGQGTRLTVV.

The chain links TRBV29-1 to TRBJ1-1; with no DNA, the TCRdb D assignment of TRBD1 cannot be verified. Per the germline V gene, CDR1 is SQVTM and CDR2 is ANQGSEA. The CDR3 runs to 16 residues. The CDR3 is CSVEDLFGQVNTEAFF.

The chain links TRBV2 to TRBJ2-7. CDR1 SNHLY and CDR2 FYNNEI come from the germline V gene. The CDR3 sequence is 13 residues long. The CDR3 here is CASSEDSYYEQYF.

This sequence joins TRBV28 and TRBJ2-7. Germline V gives CDR1 MDHEN, CDR2 SYDVKM. This CDR3 comprises 15 residues. Here the CDR3 reads CASRPFTELSYEQYF.

The chain carries TRBV12-3 or TRBV12-4 and TRBJ2-3. There are 11 residues in the CDR3. CDR3 in amino acids: CASSFSDTQYF.

This chain joins TRBV25-1 and TRBJ2-4; the D call from TCRdb, TRBD2, cannot be confirmed without DNA. Germline V gives CDR1 MGHDK, CDR2 SYGVNS. This CDR3 has 14 residues. CDR3 loop: CASSEGLAVGIQYF.

The CDR3 loop reads CASSRPDSNHGELFF. The genes are TRBV7-8 and TRBJ2-2; the TRBD1 assignment by TCRdb is unverifiable without DNA. The CDR3 has 15 residues. Looked up from germline, CDR1 is SGHVS and CDR2 is FQNEAQ.

CDR3 region: CASRSTELEAFF. The V call is TRBV12-3 or TRBV12-4, the J call TRBJ1-1. The CDR3 is 12 amino acids.

The chain joins TRBV7-2 to TRBJ2-7; there is no DNA to check the TCRdb D call of TRBD1. Germline values: CDR1 SGHTA, CDR2 FQGNSA. CDR3 length: 15 residues. The CDR3 sequence: CASSWSVTGSYEQYF.

The rearrangement joins TRBV4-1 to TRBJ1-1; TCRdb picks TRBD1, but there is no DNA to check that call. The CDR3 sequence is 15 residues long. Germline V CDR1 and CDR2: MGHRA, YSYEKL. CDR3: CASSQPGQLNTEAFF.

The chain joins TRBV11-3 to TRBJ1-2; the D call of TRBD1 rests on TCRdb alone, since no DNA is present to check it. The germline CDR1 and CDR2 sequences are SGHNT and YENEEA. CDR3 length equals 15 residues. The CDR3 reads CASSARTGGGWGYTF.

This sequence joins TRBV3-1 and TRBJ2-7; checking the TCRdb D call of TRBD2 is not possible without DNA. Germline V CDR1 and CDR2: LGHDT, YNNKEL (reference sequence). The CDR3 sequence is 18 residues long. CDR3 residues: CASSRGIGGLAKGYEQYF.

The CDR3 reads CASSQYRGFYEQYF. The rearrangement uses TRBV12-3 or TRBV12-4 and TRBJ2-7. This CDR3 has 14 amino acids.